A single T cell receptor beta chain is shown here with its context. Its specificity is not known. The CDR3 sequence is 14 residues long. Germline V gene data show CDR1 as SEHNR and CDR2 as FQNEAQ (reference sequence). V lost 1 base and J lost 8, with 11 bases in between. Primers for the PCR totalled 60 Vbeta and 13 Jbeta. TCRdb keeps only in-frame clones here, not all; method: immunoSEQ multiplex PCR. The sample lists some 170,000 clones; roughly 80% were seen once. This record belongs to a study of cytomegalovirus exposure and HLA in healthy donors. Notes on the study in general: A highly shared variant cluster was judged a likely technical artifact.

The V and J genes are TRBV7-9 and TRBJ1-4; D perhaps matches TRBD1 (5 bases). The sequencing input was PBMCs. This clonotype was sampled from a girl aged 2 to 10 in good health and CMV-seropositive. The CDR3: CASSLGRAGEKLFF. Written as DNA, the CDR3 is TGTGCCAGCAGCTTAGGCAGGGCTGGCGAAAAACTGTTTTTT. Filled out from reference TRBV7-9 and TRBJ1-4, the complete variable domain reads DTGVSQNPRHKITKRGQNVTFRCDPISEHNRLYWYRQTLGQGPEFLTYFQNEAQLEKSRLLSDRFSAERPKGSFSTLEIQRTEQGDSAMYLCASSLGRAGEKLFFGSGTQLSVL.